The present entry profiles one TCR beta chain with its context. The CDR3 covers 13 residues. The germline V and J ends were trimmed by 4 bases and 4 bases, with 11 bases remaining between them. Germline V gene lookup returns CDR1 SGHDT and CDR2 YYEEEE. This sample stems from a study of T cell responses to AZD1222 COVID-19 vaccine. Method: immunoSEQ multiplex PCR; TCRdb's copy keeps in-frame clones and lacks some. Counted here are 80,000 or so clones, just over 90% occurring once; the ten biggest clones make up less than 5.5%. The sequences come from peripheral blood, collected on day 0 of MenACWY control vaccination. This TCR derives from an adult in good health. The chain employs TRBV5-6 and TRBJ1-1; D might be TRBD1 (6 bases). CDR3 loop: CASSDGTITEAFF. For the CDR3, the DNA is TGTGCCAGCAGCGATGGGACAATCACTGAAGCTTTCTTT.